Below, 16 T cell receptor beta chains from the same sample are listed, as sequenced in a study of T cell responses to AZD1222 COVID-19 vaccine. The data were produced by immunoSEQ multiplex PCR, yet TCRdb's version contains in-frame clones alone and is incomplete. Of tens of thousands of clones listed, 70% to 80% are singletons. Sequences were derived from peripheral blood, sampled 28 days after the second AZD1222 dose. These receptors were collected from an adult who received the AZD1222 COVID-19 vaccine.

A single count supports this clone. This chain uses TRBV5-6 with TRBJ1-1, with a tentative D call TRBD1 (6 bases). Between the trimmed V and J ends, which lost 5 bases and 6 bases, there was a span of 14 bases. The CDR3 contains 13 residues. Germline loops: CDR1 SGHDT, CDR2 YYEEEE. The CDR3 DNA reads TGTGCCAGCAGTCCTCGAGGGGGGGCTGAAGCTTTCTTT. As protein: CASSPRGGAEAFF.

The chain links TRBV4-2 to TRBJ2-2, with D possibly matching TRBD2 (6 bases). Germline V lookup: CDR1 LGHNA, CDR2 YNFKEQ. V was clipped by 0 bases and J by 10 bases, with 12 bases between them. This CDR3 has 14 residues. This chain's CDR3 is CASSQDLGGMELFF. The CDR3 DNA is TGTGCCAGCAGCCAAGATCTAGGAGGGATGGAGCTGTTTTTT.

The chain couples TRBV12-5 to TRBJ1-2, with unresolved D. The germline V and J ends were trimmed by 3 bases and 4 bases, with 3 bases remaining between them. The CDR3 consists of 11 residues. Germline V gene sequence: CDR1 LGHNT, CDR2 FRNRAP. This CDR3 is CASGFGYGYTF. CDR3 nucleotides: TGTGCTAGTGGTTTTGGCTATGGCTACACCTTC.

J is TRBJ1-2 and V is TRBV6-1; D gene unclear. The germline CDR1 and CDR2 sequences are MNHNS and SASEGT. V lost 3 bases and J lost 5, with 7 bases in between. The CDR3 contains 12 residues. The CDR3 DNA reads as TGTGCCAGCAGTGAGCGAAGGTATGGCTACACCTTC. Translation: CASSERRYGYTF.

The rearrangement links TRBV19 to TRBJ2-1; TRBD1 agrees at 9 bases. The CDR3 is 14 residues long. The V and J ends lost 4 bases and 7 bases, in that order; junction bases with no gene match: 5. Germline CDR1 and CDR2: LNHDA and SQIVND (reference sequence). CDR3: CASSTGQGRNEQFF. Here the CDR3 DNA reads TGTGCCAGTAGTACCGGACAGGGGAGGAATGAGCAGTTCTTC.

The gene calls are TRBV19 and TRBJ2-5; the D gene is possibly TRBD1 (5 bases). CDR3 length equals 15 residues. The germline CDR1 and CDR2 sequences are LNHDA and SQIVND (reference sequence). V was shortened by 4 bases and J by 5 bases, with 17 bases between the two germline ends. DNA for the CDR3: TGTGCCAGTAGTAACCGGGCTTCAAAGGGGGAGACCCAGTACTTC. This sequence encodes CASSNRASKGETQYF. The full variable domain, with the rest looked up from reference TRBV19 and TRBJ2-5, is DGGITQSPKYLFRKEGQNVTLSCEQNLNHDAMYWYRQDPGQGLRLIYYSQIVNDFQKGDIAEGYSVSREKKESFPLTVTSAQKNPTAFYLCASSNRASKGETQYFGPGTRLLVL.

The V and J genes are TRBV27 and TRBJ1-1, with 7 nucleotides matching TRBD1. CDR1 and CDR2 from the germline V gene are MNHEY and SMNVEV (reference sequence). CDR3 length equals 14 residues. The V gene end was trimmed by 3 bases and the J gene end by 3 bases; junction bases not matched to a gene: 4. CDR3 residues: CASSFSGGDTEAFF. In DNA form, the CDR3 reads TGTGCCAGCAGTTTCTCAGGGGGGGACACTGAAGCTTTCTTT.

CDR3 sequence reads: CASSRDRGTDTQYF. In nucleotides, the CDR3 is TGTGCCAGCAGTCGTGACAGGGGAACAGATACGCAGTATTTT. The chain is built from TRBV2 and TRBJ2-3, with TRBD1 matching 8 bases. The CDR3 is 14 amino acids. With V trimmed by 5 bases and J by 3 bases, 4 bases remained unmatched. Per the germline V gene, CDR1 is SNHLY and CDR2 is FYNNEI.

The rearrangement links TRBV2 to TRBJ2-7; D possibly uses TRBD1 or TRBD2 (5 bases each). The V gene lost 4 bases and the J gene lost 2 bases, with 6 bases spanning the gap. The CDR3 length is 12 residues. Germline V gene data show CDR1 as SNHLY and CDR2 as FYNNEI. The CDR3: CASSGGAYEQYV. CDR3 DNA: TGTGCCAGCAGTGGAGGGGCCTACGAGCAGTACGTC.

The rearrangement uses TRBV2 and TRBJ1-2; D is ambiguous. The V end was cut by 4 bases, the J end by 2 bases, with 14 bases between. There are 15 residues in the CDR3. Per germline, CDR1 SNHLY and CDR2 FYNNEI. CDR3 in amino acids: CASSGAKGVNYGYTF. The CDR3 nucleotides read TGTGCCAGCAGTGGAGCTAAAGGTGTGAACTATGGCTACACCTTC.

The count of this clone is one. The chain uses TRBV25-1 and TRBJ2-1, with D possibly matching TRBD1 (7 bases). From germline, CDR1 is MGHDK and CDR2 SYGVNS. The CDR3 sequence is 16 residues long. V lost 2 bases to trimming and J lost 2 bases, with 13 bases between them. CDR3 sequence reads: CASSETRDRPYNEQFF. CDR3 bases: TGTGCCAGCAGTGAAACGCGGGACAGACCCTACAATGAGCAGTTCTTC.

The chain joins TRBV6-5 to TRBJ1-4; 8 positions match TRBD1. Germline values: CDR1 MNHEY, CDR2 SVGAGI. The CDR3 covers 13 residues. Germline trimming cut 11 bases from V and 7 bases from J; bases unmatched to any gene: 9. DNA of the CDR3: TGTGCCGGGGGCGACAGGGGAGGTGAAAAACTGTTTTTT. It translates to CAGGDRGGEKLFF.

This sequence joins TRBV28 and TRBJ2-2, with unresolved D. The CDR3 sequence is 16 residues long. V lost 1 base, J lost 3 bases, and 12 bases lay in between. Germline V gene lookup returns CDR1 MDHEN and CDR2 SYDVKM. The CDR3 DNA is TGTGCCAGCAGTTTATTTGGAGTCGCGGACACCGGGGAGCTGTTTTTT. It translates to CASSLFGVADTGELFF.

V is TRBV5-1 and J is TRBJ1-1; 8 bases fit TRBD1. Germline V gene sequence: CDR1 SGHRS, CDR2 YFSETQ. After removal of 0 bases from V and 0 bases from J, the junction contained 4 bases not matched to a gene. This CDR3 spans 16 amino acids. The CDR3 here is CASSLVGQEMNTEAFF. Written as DNA, the CDR3 is TGCGCCAGCAGCTTGGTGGGACAGGAGATGAACACTGAAGCTTTCTTT.

This clone was observed many times. CDR3 DNA: TGCGCCAGCAGCTTGGTTTGGGAAGGTGCCTACAATGAGCAGTTCTTC. Protein product: CASSLVWEGAYNEQFF. The chain is built from TRBV5-1 and TRBJ2-1, with no clear D. The CDR3 covers 16 residues. Germline CDR1 and CDR2: SGHRS and YFSETQ. Trimming left V 0 bases short and J 2 bases short, with 12 bases between. Supplemented by reference TRBV5-1 and TRBJ2-1, the full variable domain reads KAGVTQTPRYLIKTRGQQVTLSCSPISGHRSVSWYQQTPGQGLQFLFEYFSETQRNKGNFPGRFSGRQFSNSRSEMNVSTLELGDSALYLCASSLVWEGAYNEQFFGPGTRLTVL.

The rearrangement uses TRBV7-5 and TRBJ2-5; the table assigns TRBD2, which was not confirmed against the DNA. TRBV7-5 is deemed a pseudogene. The CDR3 has 15 residues. CDR3 residues: CARSLAFASQETQYF. In nucleotides, the CDR3 is TGTGCCAGAAGCTTAGCGTTCGCTAGCCAAGAGACCCAGTACTTC.